A single T cell receptor beta chain is shown here with its context. This table comes from immunoSEQ multiplex PCR, and its TCRdb copy is limited to in-frame clones, with some not included. The sample contains some 250,000 clones, about 90% of which appear only once. The sample belongs to a study of cytomegalovirus exposure and HLA in healthy donors. Across the whole study: Both the roughly 120 validation repertoires and the 500 to 700 first-cohort repertoires used the same platform, as reported by a later analysis.

Germline assignment: CDR1 LNHNV and CDR2 YYDKDF (reference sequence). CDR3 length: 19 residues. With 0 bases clipped from V and 4 bases from J, the junction kept 10 bases outside the gene matches. The sample was PBMCs. The rearrangement joins TRBV15 to TRBJ2-3; 13 positions agree with TRBD2. The TCR originated in a woman aged 25-40 years in good health and CMV-seronegative. The CDR3 reads CATSRDHRTSGSSSDTQYF. Written as DNA, the CDR3 is TGTGCCACCAGCAGAGATCATAGGACTAGCGGGAGTTCTTCAGATACGCAGTATTTT.